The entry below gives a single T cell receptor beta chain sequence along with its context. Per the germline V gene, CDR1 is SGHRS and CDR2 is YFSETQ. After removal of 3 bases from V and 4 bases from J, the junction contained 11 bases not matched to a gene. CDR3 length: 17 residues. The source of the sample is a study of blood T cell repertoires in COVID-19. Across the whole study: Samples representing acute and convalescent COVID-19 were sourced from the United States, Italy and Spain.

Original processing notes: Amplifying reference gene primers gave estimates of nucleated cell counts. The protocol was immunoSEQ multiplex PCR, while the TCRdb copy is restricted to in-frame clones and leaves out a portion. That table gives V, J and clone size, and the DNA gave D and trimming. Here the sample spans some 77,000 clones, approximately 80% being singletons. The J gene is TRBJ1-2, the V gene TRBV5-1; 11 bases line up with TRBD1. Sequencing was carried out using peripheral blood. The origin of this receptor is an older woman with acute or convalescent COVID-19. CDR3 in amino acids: CASSSLLGQGAAYGYTF. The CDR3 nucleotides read TGCGCCAGCAGCTCACTTCTAGGACAGGGGGCAGCCTATGGCTACACCTTC.